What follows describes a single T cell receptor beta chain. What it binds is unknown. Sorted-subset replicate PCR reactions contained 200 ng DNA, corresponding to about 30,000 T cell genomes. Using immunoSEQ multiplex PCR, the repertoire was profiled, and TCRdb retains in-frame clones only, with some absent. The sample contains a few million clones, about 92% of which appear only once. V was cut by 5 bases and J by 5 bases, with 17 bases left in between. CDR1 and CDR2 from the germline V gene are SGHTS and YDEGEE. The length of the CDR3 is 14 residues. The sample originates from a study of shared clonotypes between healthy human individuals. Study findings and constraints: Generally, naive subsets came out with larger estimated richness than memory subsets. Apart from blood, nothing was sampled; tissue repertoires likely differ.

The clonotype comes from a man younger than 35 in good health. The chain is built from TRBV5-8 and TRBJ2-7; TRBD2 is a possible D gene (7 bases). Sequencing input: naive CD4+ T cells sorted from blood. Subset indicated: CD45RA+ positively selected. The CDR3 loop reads CASSFRGGRDEQYF. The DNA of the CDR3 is TGTGCCAGCAGTTTCCGCGGGGGCCGGGACGAGCAGTACTTC.